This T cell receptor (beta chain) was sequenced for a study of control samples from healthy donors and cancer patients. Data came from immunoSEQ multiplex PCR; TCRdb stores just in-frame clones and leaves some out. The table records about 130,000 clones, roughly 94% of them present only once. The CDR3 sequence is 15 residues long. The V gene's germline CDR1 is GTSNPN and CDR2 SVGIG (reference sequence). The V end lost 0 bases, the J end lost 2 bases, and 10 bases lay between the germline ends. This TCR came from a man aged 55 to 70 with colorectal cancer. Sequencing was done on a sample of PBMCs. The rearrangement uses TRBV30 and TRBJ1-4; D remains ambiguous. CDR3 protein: CAWSVQHGTNEKLFF. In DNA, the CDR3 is TGTGCCTGGAGTGTACAGCACGGGACTAATGAAAAACTGTTTTTT.